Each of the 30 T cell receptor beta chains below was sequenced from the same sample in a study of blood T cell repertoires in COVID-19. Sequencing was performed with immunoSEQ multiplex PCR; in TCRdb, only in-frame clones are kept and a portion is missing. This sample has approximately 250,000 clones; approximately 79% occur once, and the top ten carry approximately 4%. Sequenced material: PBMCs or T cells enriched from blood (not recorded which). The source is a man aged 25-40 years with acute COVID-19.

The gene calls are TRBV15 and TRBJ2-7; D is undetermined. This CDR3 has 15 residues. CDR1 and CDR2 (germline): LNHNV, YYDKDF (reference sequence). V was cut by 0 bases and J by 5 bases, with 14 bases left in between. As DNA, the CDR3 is TGTGCCACCAGCAGAGATTACCGCGGTACGGACGAGCAGTACGTC. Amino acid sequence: CATSRDYRGTDEQYV.

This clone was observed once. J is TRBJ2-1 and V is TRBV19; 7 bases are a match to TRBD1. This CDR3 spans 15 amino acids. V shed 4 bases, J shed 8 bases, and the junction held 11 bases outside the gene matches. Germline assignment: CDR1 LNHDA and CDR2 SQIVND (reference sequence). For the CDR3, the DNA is TGTGCCAGTAGTACCCGGGACAGTTTAGGGCATGAGCAGTTCTTC. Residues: CASSTRDSLGHEQFF.

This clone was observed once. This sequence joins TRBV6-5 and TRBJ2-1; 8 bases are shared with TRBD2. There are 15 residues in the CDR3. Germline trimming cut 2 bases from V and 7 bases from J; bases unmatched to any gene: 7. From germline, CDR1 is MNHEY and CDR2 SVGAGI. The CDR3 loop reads CASSYRAGVGNEQFF. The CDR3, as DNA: TGTGCCAGCAGTTACAGAGCGGGAGTCGGAAATGAGCAGTTCTTC.

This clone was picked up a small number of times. As DNA, the CDR3 is TGCAGCGTCCCCAGGGGACCGTCGGGAACAGATACGCAGTATTTT. Translating gives CSVPRGPSGTDTQYF. The chain employs TRBV29-1 and TRBJ2-3, with D perhaps matching TRBD1 (6 bases). With 6 bases removed from V and 3 bases from J, the gap between germline ends came to 19 bases. Germline loops: CDR1 SQVTM, CDR2 ANQGSEA. CDR3 size: 15 residues.

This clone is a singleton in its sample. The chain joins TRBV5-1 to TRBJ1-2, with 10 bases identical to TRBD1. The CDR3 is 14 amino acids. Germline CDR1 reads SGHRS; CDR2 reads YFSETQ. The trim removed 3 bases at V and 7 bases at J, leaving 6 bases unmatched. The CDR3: CASSSGQGSRGYTF. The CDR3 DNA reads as TGCGCCAGCAGCTCGGGACAGGGGAGTCGTGGCTACACCTTC.

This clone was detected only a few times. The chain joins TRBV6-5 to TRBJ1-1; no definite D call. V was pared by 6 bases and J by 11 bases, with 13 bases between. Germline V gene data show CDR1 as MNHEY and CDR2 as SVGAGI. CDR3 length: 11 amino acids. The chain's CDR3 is CASRETAHAFF. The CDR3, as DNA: TGTGCCAGCAGGGAGACCGCCCACGCTTTCTTT.

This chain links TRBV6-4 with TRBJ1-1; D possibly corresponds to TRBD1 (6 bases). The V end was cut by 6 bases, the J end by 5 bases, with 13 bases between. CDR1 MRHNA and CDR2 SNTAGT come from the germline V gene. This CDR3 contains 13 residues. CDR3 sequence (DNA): TGTGCCAGCAGCGCAGGGGCAAGGACTGAAGCTTTCTTT. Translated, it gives CASSAGARTEAFF.

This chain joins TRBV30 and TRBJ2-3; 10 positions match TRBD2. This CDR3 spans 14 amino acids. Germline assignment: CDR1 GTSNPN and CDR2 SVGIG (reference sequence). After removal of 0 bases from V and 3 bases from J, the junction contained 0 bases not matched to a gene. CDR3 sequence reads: CAWSVLAGTDTQYF. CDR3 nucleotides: TGTGCCTGGAGTGTACTAGCGGGAACAGATACGCAGTATTTT.

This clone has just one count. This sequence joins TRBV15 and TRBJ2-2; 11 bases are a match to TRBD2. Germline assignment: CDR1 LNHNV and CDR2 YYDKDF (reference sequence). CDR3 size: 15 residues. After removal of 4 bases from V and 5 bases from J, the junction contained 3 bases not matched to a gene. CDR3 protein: CATSTRTSGTGELFF. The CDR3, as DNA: TGTGCCACCAGCACTCGGACTAGCGGGACCGGGGAGCTGTTTTTT.

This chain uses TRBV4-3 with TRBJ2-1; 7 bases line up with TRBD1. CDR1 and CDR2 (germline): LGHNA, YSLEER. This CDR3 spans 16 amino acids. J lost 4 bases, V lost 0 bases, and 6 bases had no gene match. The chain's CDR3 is CASSQDETGRYNEQFF. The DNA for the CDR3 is TGCGCCAGCAGCCAAGACGAGACAGGGAGATACAATGAGCAGTTCTTC.

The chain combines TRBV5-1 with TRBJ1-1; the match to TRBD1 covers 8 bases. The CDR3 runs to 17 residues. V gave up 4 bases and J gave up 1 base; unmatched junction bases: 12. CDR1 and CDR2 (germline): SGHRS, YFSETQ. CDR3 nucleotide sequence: TGCGCCAGCAGCCCTCCCGGACAGGGTGCGGGGAACACTGAAGCTTTCTTT. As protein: CASSPPGQGAGNTEAFF. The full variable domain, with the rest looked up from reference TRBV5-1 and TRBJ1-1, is KAGVTQTPRYLIKTRGQQVTLSCSPISGHRSVSWYQQTPGQGLQFLFEYFSETQRNKGNFPGRFSGRQFSNSRSEMNVSTLELGDSALYLCASSPPGQGAGNTEAFFGQGTRLTVV.

CDR3 in amino acids: CASSFNPPGANVLTF. As DNA, the CDR3 is TGCGCCAGCAGCTTTAATCCCCCTGGGGCCAACGTCCTGACTTTC. The chain carries TRBV5-1 and TRBJ2-6; no reliable D call. CDR1 SGHRS and CDR2 YFSETQ come from the germline V gene. Trimming left V 2 bases short and J 2 bases short, with 8 bases between. This CDR3 has 15 amino acids.

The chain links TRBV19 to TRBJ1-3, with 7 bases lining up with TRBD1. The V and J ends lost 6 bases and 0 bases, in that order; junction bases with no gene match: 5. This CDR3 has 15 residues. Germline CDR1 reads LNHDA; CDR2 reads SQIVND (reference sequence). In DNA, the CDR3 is TGTGCCAGTAGCAAAGGGGGCCGCTCTGGAAACACCATATATTTT. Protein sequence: CASSKGGRSGNTIYF.

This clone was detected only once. The CDR3 region has the DNA TGTGCCAGCAGCGGGTCGATGACGCGGGCAACTGGGGCCAACGTCCTGACTTTC. Translated, it gives CASSGSMTRATGANVLTF. This chain connects TRBV5-5 to TRBJ2-6, with D tentatively TRBD2 (5 bases). The CDR3 is 18 amino acids. Germline V lookup: CDR1 SGHKS, CDR2 YYEKEE (reference sequence). V was cut by 4 bases and J by 2 bases, with 19 bases left in between.

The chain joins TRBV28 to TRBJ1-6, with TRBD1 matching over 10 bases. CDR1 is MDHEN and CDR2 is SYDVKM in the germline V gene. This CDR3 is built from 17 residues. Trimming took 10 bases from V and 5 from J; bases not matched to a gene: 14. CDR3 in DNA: TGTGCCACCAGAAACCTTCTAGGGACAGGGGATAATTCACCCCTCCACTTT. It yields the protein CATRNLLGTGDNSPLHF.

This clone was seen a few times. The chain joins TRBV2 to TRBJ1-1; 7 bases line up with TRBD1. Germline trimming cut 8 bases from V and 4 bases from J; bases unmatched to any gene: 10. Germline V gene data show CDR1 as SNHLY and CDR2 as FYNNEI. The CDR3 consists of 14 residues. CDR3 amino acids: CASGETGKATEAFF. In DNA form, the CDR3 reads TGTGCCAGCGGGGAGACAGGGAAAGCCACTGAAGCTTTCTTT.

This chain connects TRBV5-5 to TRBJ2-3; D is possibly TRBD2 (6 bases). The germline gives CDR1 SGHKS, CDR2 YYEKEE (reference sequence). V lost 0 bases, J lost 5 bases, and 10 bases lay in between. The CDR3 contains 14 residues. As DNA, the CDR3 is TGTGCCAGCAGCTTGGCCTCTAGCGAAGATACGCAGTATTTT. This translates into CASSLASSEDTQYF. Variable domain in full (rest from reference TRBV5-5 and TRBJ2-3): DAGVTQSPTHLIKTRGQQVTLRCSPISGHKSVSWYQQVLGQGPQFIFQYYEKEERGRGNFPDRFSARQFPNYSSELNVNALLLGDSALYLCASSLASSEDTQYFGPGTRLTVL.

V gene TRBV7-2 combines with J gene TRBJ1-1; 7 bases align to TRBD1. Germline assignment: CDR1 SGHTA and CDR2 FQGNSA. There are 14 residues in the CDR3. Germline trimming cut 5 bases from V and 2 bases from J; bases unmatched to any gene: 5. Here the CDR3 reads CASSGSGGNTEAFF. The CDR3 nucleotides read TGTGCCAGCAGCGGATCAGGGGGTAACACTGAAGCTTTCTTT.

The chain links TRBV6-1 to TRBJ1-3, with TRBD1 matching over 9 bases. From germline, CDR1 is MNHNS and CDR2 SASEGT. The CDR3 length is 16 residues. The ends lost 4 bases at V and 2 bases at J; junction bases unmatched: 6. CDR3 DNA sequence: TGTGCCAGCAGTGGCATTGACAGGGGGGCTGGAAACACCATATATTTT. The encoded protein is CASSGIDRGAGNTIYF.

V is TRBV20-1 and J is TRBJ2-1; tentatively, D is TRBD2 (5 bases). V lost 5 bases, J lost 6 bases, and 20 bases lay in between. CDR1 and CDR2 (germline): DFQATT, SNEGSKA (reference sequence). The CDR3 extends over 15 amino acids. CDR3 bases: TGCAGTGCTCGTGACTCCGACCGGGGAATCAATGAGCAGTTCTTC. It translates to CSARDSDRGINEQFF.

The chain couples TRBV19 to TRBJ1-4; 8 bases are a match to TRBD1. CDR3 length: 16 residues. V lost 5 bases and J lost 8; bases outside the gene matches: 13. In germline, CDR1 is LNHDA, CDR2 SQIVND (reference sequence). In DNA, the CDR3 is TGTGCCAGTAGTTTTGAGGGGTGGACAGGGAGAGAAAAACTGTTTTTT. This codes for CASSFEGWTGREKLFF.

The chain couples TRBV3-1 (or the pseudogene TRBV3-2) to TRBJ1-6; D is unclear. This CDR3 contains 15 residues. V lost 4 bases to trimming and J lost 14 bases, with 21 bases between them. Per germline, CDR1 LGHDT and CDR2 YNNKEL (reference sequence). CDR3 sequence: CASSPTALKEKTLHF. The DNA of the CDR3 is TGTGCCAGCAGCCCAACCGCCCTAAAGGAGAAAACCCTCCACTTT.

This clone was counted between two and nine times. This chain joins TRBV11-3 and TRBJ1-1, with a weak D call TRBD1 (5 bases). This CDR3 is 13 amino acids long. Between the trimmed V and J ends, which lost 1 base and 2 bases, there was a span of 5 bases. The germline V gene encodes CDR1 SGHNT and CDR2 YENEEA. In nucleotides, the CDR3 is TGTGCCAGCAGCTTAGGGGGCAACACTGAAGCTTTCTTT. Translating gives CASSLGGNTEAFF.

The DNA for the CDR3 is TGTGCCAGCAGTGCCGGGACATACGCGCAGTACGTC. This codes for CASSAGTYAQYV. V and J are TRBV6-6 and TRBJ2-7, with D possibly matching TRBD1 (6 bases). The CDR3 is 12 residues long. Germline V lookup: CDR1 MNHNY, CDR2 SVGAGI (reference sequence).

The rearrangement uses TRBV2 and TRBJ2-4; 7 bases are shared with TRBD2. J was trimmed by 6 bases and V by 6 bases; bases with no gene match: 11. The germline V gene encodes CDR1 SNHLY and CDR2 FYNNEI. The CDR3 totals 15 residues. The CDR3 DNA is TGTGCCAGCAGGCTTGGGGGGGGAAGGGTAAACATTCAGTACTTC. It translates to CASRLGGGRVNIQYF. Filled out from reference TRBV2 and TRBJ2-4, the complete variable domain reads EPEVTQTPSHQVTQMGQEVILRCVPISNHLYFYWYRQILGQKVEFLVSFYNNEISEKSEIFDDQFSVERPDGSNFTLKIRSTKLEDSAMYFCASRLGGGRVNIQYFGAGTRLSVL.

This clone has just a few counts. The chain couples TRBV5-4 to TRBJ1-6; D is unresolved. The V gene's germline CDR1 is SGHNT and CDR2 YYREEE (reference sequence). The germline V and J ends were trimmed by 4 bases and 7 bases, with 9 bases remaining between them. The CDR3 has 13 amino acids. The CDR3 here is CASSQDPNSPLHF. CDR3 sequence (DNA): TGTGCCAGCAGCCAGGATCCGAATTCACCCCTCCACTTT.

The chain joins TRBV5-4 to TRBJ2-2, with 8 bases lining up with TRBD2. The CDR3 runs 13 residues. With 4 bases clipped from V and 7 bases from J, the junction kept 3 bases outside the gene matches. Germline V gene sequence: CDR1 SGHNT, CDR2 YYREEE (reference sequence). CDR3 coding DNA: TGTGCCAGCAGCAAACGGGAGGGCGGGGAGCTGTTTTTT. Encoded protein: CASSKREGGELFF. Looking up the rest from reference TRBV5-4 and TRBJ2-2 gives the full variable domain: ETGVTQSPTHLIKTRGQQVTLRCSSQSGHNTVSWYQQALGQGPQFIFQYYREEENGRGNFPPRFSGLQFPNYSSELNVNALELDDSALYLCASSKREGGELFFGEGSRLTVL.

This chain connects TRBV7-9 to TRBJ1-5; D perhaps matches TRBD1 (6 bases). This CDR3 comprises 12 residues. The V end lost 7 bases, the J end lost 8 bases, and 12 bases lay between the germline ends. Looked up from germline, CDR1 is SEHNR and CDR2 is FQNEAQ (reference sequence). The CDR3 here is CASTGGGEPQHF. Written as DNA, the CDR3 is TGTGCCAGCACTGGAGGGGGGGAGCCCCAGCATTTT. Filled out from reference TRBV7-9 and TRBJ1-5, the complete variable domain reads DTGVSQNPRHKITKRGQNVTFRCDPISEHNRLYWYRQTLGQGPEFLTYFQNEAQLEKSRLLSDRFSAERPKGSFSTLEIQRTEQGDSAMYLCASTGGGEPQHFGDGTRLSIL.

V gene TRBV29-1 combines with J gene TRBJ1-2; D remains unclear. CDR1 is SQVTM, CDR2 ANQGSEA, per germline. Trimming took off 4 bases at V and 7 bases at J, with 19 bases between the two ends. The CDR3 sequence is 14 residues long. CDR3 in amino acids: CSVVGASLSGGYTF. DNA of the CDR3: TGCAGCGTTGTGGGAGCGTCCCTCTCGGGTGGCTACACCTTC.

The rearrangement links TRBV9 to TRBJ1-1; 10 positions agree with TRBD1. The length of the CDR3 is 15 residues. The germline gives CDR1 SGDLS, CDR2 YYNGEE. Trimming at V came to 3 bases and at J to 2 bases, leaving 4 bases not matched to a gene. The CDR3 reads CASSGQGALNTEAFF. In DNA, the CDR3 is TGTGCCAGCAGCGGACAGGGGGCTTTAAACACTGAAGCTTTCTTT.